One and the same sample provided the 29 T cell receptor beta chains below, sequenced in a study of T cell repertoires in cytomegalovirus infection. A single record per CDR3 protein comes from TCRdb applying MiXCR to the reads. The table lists around 490,000 distinct CDR3 sequences, more than 20% of them singletons, with roughly an eighth in the top ten. Sample: PBMCs. The receptors originated from a human donor in good health (CMV status not recorded). Some clones in this sample may be carry-over from other donors' samples.

The sample holds a few counts of this clonotype. J is TRBJ1-2 and V is TRBV5-5; unclear D gene. Per the germline V gene, CDR1 is SGHKS and CDR2 is YYEKEE (reference sequence). CDR3 length equals 14 residues. The V gene lost 5 bases and the J gene lost 0 bases, with 11 bases spanning the gap. CDR3: CASRYTGSNYGYTF. CDR3 DNA: TGTGCCAGCAGATACACGGGGTCTAACTATGGCTACACCTTC.

This clonotype has only a few counts. The gene calls are TRBV10-3 and TRBJ1-6; the D is unclear. Germline CDR1 ENHRY, CDR2 SYGVKD. CDR3 length: 14 amino acids. V was clipped by 4 bases and J by 9 bases, with 13 bases between them. The CDR3 DNA follows: TGTGCCATCAGTGGTAACGGGGAGGGTTCACCCCTCCACTTT. The encoded protein is CAISGNGEGSPLHF.

This clonotype was seen more than once but under ten times. The chain has TRBV19 and TRBJ2-7; 8 bases are a match to TRBD1. The CDR3 has 14 residues. Looked up from germline, CDR1 is LNHDA and CDR2 is SQIVND (reference sequence). V trimming: 9 bases; J trimming: 6 bases; junction bases outside the gene matches: 13. In nucleotides, the CDR3 is TGTGCCAGACTACCTCAGGGGGCGAGTTGCGAGCAGTACTTC. Protein product: CARLPQGASCEQYF.

The chain recombines TRBV20-1 with TRBJ2-7; D not resolved. Germline-derived CDR1 and CDR2 are DFQATT and SNEGSKA (reference sequence). The V and J ends lost 4 bases and 2 bases respectively, with 21 bases between them. This CDR3 has 16 residues. The CDR3 DNA reads as TGCAGTGCTATTTTCGAAATTCCAGGAAGAACCTACGAGCAGTACGTC. Protein sequence: CSAIFEIPGRTYEQYV.

This clonotype was detected a few times. CDR3 sequence: CASRRDSNTGELFF. In DNA form, the CDR3 reads TGCGCCAGCAGGCGGGACAGTAACACCGGGGAGCTGTTTTTT. The gene calls are TRBV4-3 and TRBJ2-2; possible D gene TRBD1, 7 bases. Germline CDR1 and CDR2: LGHNA and YSLEER. This CDR3 is built from 14 residues. V was pared by 6 bases and J by 2 bases, with 10 bases between.

The V gene is TRBV12-3 or TRBV12-4, the J gene TRBJ2-1, with 9 nucleotides matching TRBD2. The CDR3 consists of 14 residues. Trimming took 5 bases from V and 3 from J; bases not matched to a gene: 2. The CDR3 nucleotides read TGTGCCAGCAGTCCGACTAGCGGCTACAATGAGCAGTTCTTC. It translates to CASSPTSGYNEQFF.

This clonotype was found many times. The chain joins TRBV7-8 to TRBJ2-2, with TRBD2 matching over 7 bases. This CDR3 contains 18 residues. Germline CDR1 is SGHVS and CDR2 is FQNEAQ. J was trimmed by 9 bases and V by 2 bases; bases with no gene match: 18. The CDR3 sequence: CASSLTPGRMNSLRELFF. The CDR3, as DNA: TGTGCCAGCAGCTTAACCCCCGGGAGGATGAATAGTTTAAGGGAGCTGTTTTTT.

There are a few counts of this clonotype. CDR3: CASSGARLVGGELFF. The DNA of the CDR3 is TGTGCCAGCAGTGGGGCGAGACTAGTAGGCGGGGAGCTGTTTTTT. V gene TRBV2 combines with J gene TRBJ2-2, with a weak D call TRBD2 (6 bases). The germline V gene encodes CDR1 SNHLY and CDR2 FYNNEI. The CDR3 loop spans 15 amino acids. Trimming took off 4 bases at V and 7 bases at J, with 16 bases between the two ends.

This clonotype was counted only a few times. The chain carries TRBV6-2 or TRBV6-3 and TRBJ2-5; 10 bases match TRBD2. CDR1 MNHEY and CDR2 SVGEGT come from the germline V gene. V was pared by 2 bases and J by 5 bases, with 8 bases of the junction left unmatched. This CDR3 is 16 amino acids long. The CDR3 loop reads CASSYGLSSGSETQYF. The CDR3 DNA follows: TGTGCCAGCAGTTACGGACTGTCTAGCGGGAGCGAGACCCAGTACTTC.

V is TRBV10-2 and J is TRBJ2-7; 11 nucleotides align to TRBD2. With 4 bases clipped from V and 2 bases from J, the junction kept 10 bases outside the gene matches. This CDR3 has 17 residues. The germline CDR1 and CDR2 sequences are WSHSY and SAAADI. For the CDR3, the DNA is TGCGCCAGCAGTGGCCCCTCGACTAGCGGGATCCCCTACGAGCAGTACGTC. Amino acid sequence: CASSGPSTSGIPYEQYV.

The chain couples TRBV2 to TRBJ2-1; 8 bases line up with TRBD2. Trimming cost V 8 bases and J 6 bases; bases outside gene matches: 9. The CDR3 covers 14 residues. Germline lookup yields CDR1 SNHLY and CDR2 FYNNEI. DNA for the CDR3: TGTGCCAGCGGAGCTAGCGGGCCCCTCAATGAGCAGTTCTTC. Its translation: CASGASGPLNEQFF.

This clonotype came up a few times. The CDR3 coding sequence is TGTGCCAGCAGCCCCTGGACTAGCGGCACAGATACGCAGTATTTT. This gives the protein CASSPWTSGTDTQYF. This chain uses TRBV3-1 with TRBJ2-3; 9 nucleotides agree with TRBD2. After removal of 4 bases from V and 1 base from J, the junction contained 3 bases not matched to a gene. This CDR3 is 15 amino acids long. Germline V CDR1 and CDR2: LGHDT, YNNKEL (reference sequence).

The J gene is TRBJ2-7, the V gene TRBV20-1; D might be TRBD1 (5 bases). In germline, CDR1 is DFQATT, CDR2 SNEGSKA (reference sequence). Trimming took 6 bases from V and 1 from J, leaving 19 bases between them. The CDR3 has 15 amino acids. This CDR3 reads CSASSATEVSYEQYF. As DNA, the CDR3 is TGCAGTGCCTCCTCCGCGACAGAAGTTTCCTACGAGCAGTACTTC.

This chain uses TRBV6-6 with TRBJ1-1; no clear D gene. CDR3 length equals 14 residues. Germline CDR1 MNHNY, CDR2 SVGAGI (reference sequence). Trimming cost V 3 bases and J 2 bases, with 10 bases left between them. As DNA, the CDR3 is TGTGCCAGCAGTTATCAAGGACCCAACACTGAAGCTTTCTTT. It encodes CASSYQGPNTEAFF.

V usage is TRBV6-1 and J usage is TRBJ2-7, with D possibly matching TRBD2 (6 bases). This CDR3 is 15 amino acids long. V lost 3 bases and J lost 3, with 15 bases in between. Germline CDR1 reads MNHNS; CDR2 reads SASEGT. In DNA, the CDR3 is TGTGCCAGCAGTGATCCGGGACTTGCTATCTACGAGCAGTACTTC. This gives the protein CASSDPGLAIYEQYF.

The CDR3 sequence is CASSATAYEQYF. CDR3 nucleotide sequence: TGTGCCAGCAGTGCGACAGCCTACGAGCAGTACTTC. The chain joins TRBV25-1 to TRBJ2-7; weak D call: TRBD1 (5 bases). CDR1 and CDR2 from the germline V gene are MGHDK and SYGVNS. Trimming took 4 bases from V and 2 from J, leaving 6 bases between them. This CDR3 comprises 12 residues.

This clonotype was seen once. The chain employs TRBV12-3 or TRBV12-4 and TRBJ1-3; possibly TRBD1 for D (6 bases). The CDR3 spans 17 residues. V was shortened by 5 bases and J by 0 bases, with 17 bases between the two germline ends. CDR3 bases: TGTGCCAGCAGTCCCTCCGGACCGGGGGCCTCTGGAAACACCATATATTTT. It encodes CASSPSGPGASGNTIYF.

This clonotype has just a few counts. The chain uses TRBV6-5 and TRBJ1-1, with D possibly being TRBD1 (5 bases). Trimming took off 8 bases at V and 11 bases at J, with 18 bases between the two ends. Germline-derived CDR1 and CDR2 are MNHEY and SVGAGI. The CDR3 consists of 12 residues. The CDR3 protein is CASLSAAGGAFF. The CDR3 nucleotides read TGTGCCAGCCTTAGTGCTGCCGGGGGGGCTTTCTTT.

The chain carries TRBV6-1 and TRBJ1-2, with D possibly matching TRBD1 (6 bases). Germline CDR1 reads MNHNS; CDR2 reads SASEGT. This CDR3 comprises 13 residues. The ends were cut back, 7 bases at V and 6 bases at J, with 15 bases in the middle. For the CDR3, the DNA is TGTGCCAGCATGGTTCCGGGGGCAGATGGCTACACCTTC. It is translated as CASMVPGADGYTF.

This clonotype was counted ten times or more. This chain links TRBV12-3 or TRBV12-4 with TRBJ2-7; tentatively, D is TRBD2 (6 bases). The CDR3 is 14 amino acids. The V and J ends lost 6 bases and 9 bases respectively, with 21 bases between them. CDR3 region: CASRPQNLGTRQYF. The CDR3 DNA is TGTGCCAGCAGACCCCAAAATCTAGGGACTCGGCAGTACTTC.

There are many counts of this clonotype. J is TRBJ1-3 and V is TRBV12-3 or TRBV12-4, with D uncertain. This CDR3 has 15 residues. Between the trimmed V and J ends, which lost 6 bases and 1 base, there was a span of 13 bases. The CDR3 region is CASSPVVGSGNTIYF. Written as DNA, the CDR3 is TGTGCCAGCAGCCCCGTAGTAGGGTCTGGAAACACCATATATTTT.

This clonotype has more than one count but fewer than ten. The rearrangement joins TRBV6-1 to TRBJ1-1; a weak D match, TRBD1 (6 bases). The length of the CDR3 is 14 residues. Germline loops: CDR1 MNHNS, CDR2 SASEGT. V was clipped by 4 bases and J by 1 base, with 10 bases between them. The CDR3 DNA follows: TGTGCCAGCAGTGTTCGACAGGCGAACACTGAAGCTTTCTTT. This encodes CASSVRQANTEAFF.

There are a few counts of this clonotype. This sequence joins TRBV7-9 and TRBJ1-5; 10 positions match TRBD1. The V and J ends lost 5 bases and 0 bases, in that order; junction bases with no gene match: 10. The CDR3 runs 18 residues. CDR1 is SEHNR, CDR2 FQNEAQ, per germline (reference sequence). The CDR3 sequence: CASSLETTGGRSNQPQHF. CDR3 nucleotides: TGTGCCAGCAGCCTCGAGACGACAGGGGGCCGTAGCAATCAGCCCCAGCATTTT.

In its sample, this clonotype was seen a few times. The CDR3 DNA reads TGTGCCAGCAGGCGGACTAGCGAGGGCTACAATGAGCAGTTCTTC. As protein: CASRRTSEGYNEQFF. This chain links TRBV12-3 or TRBV12-4 with TRBJ2-1; TRBD2 matches 9 bases. The CDR3 is 15 amino acids. The junction had 6 bases not matched to a gene; V was cut back by 6 bases and J by 3 bases.

This clonotype was counted at least ten times. The chain combines TRBV7-2 with TRBJ2-3, with D possibly matching TRBD2 (6 bases). With 4 bases removed from V and 2 bases from J, the gap between germline ends came to 22 bases. This CDR3 has 18 residues. The germline CDR1 and CDR2 sequences are SGHTA and FQGNSA. CDR3 amino acids: CASSSSGTSVRFTDTQYF. The CDR3 DNA reads as TGTGCCAGCAGCTCTTCCGGGACTTCAGTAAGGTTCACAGATACGCAGTATTTT.

This chain uses TRBV7-2 with TRBJ2-1, with 8 bases identical to TRBD1. The length of the CDR3 is 15 residues. CDR1 and CDR2 from the germline V gene are SGHTA and FQGNSA. With 4 bases clipped from V and 3 bases from J, the junction kept 5 bases outside the gene matches. The CDR3 coding sequence is TGTGCCAGCAGCTCGCGGACAGGGTACTACAATGAGCAGTTCTTC. It translates to CASSSRTGYYNEQFF.

The chain recombines TRBV29-1 with TRBJ2-5, with D maybe TRBD2 (5 bases). The CDR3 contains 12 residues. The V gene lost 5 bases and the J gene lost 5 bases, with 12 bases spanning the gap. Germline V CDR1 and CDR2: SQVTM, ANQGSEA. The CDR3 is CSVIRGGETQYF. DNA of the CDR3: TGCAGCGTTATTCGGGGTGGGGAGACCCAGTACTTC.

This clonotype has just a few counts. The chain couples TRBV5-6 to TRBJ2-2, with D possibly being TRBD2 (6 bases). The CDR3 totals 15 residues. Trimming took off 4 bases at V and 0 bases at J, with 10 bases between the two ends. The germline V gene has CDR1 SGHDT and CDR2 YYEEEE. For the CDR3, the DNA is TGTGCCAGCAGCCCGAGCGGGCCGAACACCGGGGAGCTGTTTTTT. Its protein product is CASSPSGPNTGELFF. Full variable domain (missing parts from reference TRBV5-6 and TRBJ2-2): DAGVTQSPTHLIKTRGQQVTLRCSPKSGHDTVSWYQQALGQGPQFIFQYYEEEERQRGNFPDRFSGHQFPNYSSELNVNALLLGDSALYLCASSPSGPNTGELFFGEGSRLTVL.

The gene calls are TRBV19 and TRBJ2-2; D possibly matches TRBD1 or TRBD2 (5 bases each). V dropped 5 bases and J dropped 6 bases, with 16 bases sitting between them. There are 15 residues in the CDR3. Germline V gene lookup returns CDR1 LNHDA and CDR2 SQIVND (reference sequence). The CDR3 region is CASSPPRGAPGELFF. DNA of the CDR3: TGTGCCAGTAGTCCCCCAAGGGGAGCTCCCGGGGAGCTGTTTTTT.